This TCR beta chain derives from a study of human T cells and chemical hapten exposure. V was trimmed by 5 bases and J by 4 bases, leaving 11 bases between them. CDR1 is SGHAT, CDR2 FQNNGV, per germline. The CDR3 has 13 amino acids. Time point in this sample: pre-sensitization, week 0. Noted treatment: therapeutic diphenylcyclopropenone sensitization with weekly scalp DPC. Ten or more counts support this clonotype. TCRdb passed the RACE reads through MiXCR, listing each CDR3 protein once. The sample lists around 100,000 distinct CDR3 sequences, 10% to 14% occurring once. The chain recombines TRBV11-2 with TRBJ1-2; D is unclear. This receptor was obtained from a woman between 55 and 75 years old with alopecia areata. Some clones in this sample may be carry-over from other donors' samples. This specimen was whole blood, taken in connection with sensitization to the hapten diphenylcyclopropenone (DPC). CDR3 nucleotides: TGTGCCAGCAGCCCCAACATGGGCTATGGCTACACCTTC. Translation: CASSPNMGYGYTF.